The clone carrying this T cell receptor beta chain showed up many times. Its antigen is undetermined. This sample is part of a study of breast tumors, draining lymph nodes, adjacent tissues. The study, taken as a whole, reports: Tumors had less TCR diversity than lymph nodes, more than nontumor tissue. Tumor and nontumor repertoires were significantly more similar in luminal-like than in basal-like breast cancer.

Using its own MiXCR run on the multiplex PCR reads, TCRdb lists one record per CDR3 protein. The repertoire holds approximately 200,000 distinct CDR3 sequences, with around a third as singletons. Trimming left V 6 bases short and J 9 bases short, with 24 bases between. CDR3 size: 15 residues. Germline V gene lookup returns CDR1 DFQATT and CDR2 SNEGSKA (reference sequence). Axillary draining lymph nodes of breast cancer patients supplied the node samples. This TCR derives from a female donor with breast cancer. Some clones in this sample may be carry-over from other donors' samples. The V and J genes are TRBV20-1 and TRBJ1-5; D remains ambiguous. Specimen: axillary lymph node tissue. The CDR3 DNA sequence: TGCAGTGCCGCCTCTTCCGTGGCGGGGAGAGGGCCCCAGCATTTT. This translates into CSAASSVAGRGPQHF.